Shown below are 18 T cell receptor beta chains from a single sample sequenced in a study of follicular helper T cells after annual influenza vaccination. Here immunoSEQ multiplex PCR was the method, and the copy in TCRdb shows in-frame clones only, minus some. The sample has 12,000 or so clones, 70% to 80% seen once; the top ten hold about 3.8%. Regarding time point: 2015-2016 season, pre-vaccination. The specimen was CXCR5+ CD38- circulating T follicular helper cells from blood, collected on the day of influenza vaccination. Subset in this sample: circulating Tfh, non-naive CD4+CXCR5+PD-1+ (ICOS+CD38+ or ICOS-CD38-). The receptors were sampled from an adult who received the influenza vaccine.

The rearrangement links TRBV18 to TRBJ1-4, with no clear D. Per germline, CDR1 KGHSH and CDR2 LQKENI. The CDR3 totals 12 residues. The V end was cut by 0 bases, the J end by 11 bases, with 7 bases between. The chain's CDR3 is CASSPPGGKLFF. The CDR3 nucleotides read TGTGCCAGCTCACCACCAGGTGGGAAACTGTTTTTT.

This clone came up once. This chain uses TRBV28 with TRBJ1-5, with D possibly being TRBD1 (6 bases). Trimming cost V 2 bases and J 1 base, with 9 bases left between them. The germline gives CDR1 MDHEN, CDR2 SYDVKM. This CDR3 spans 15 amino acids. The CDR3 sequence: CASSLGTPSNQPQHF. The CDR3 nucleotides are TGTGCCAGCAGTTTAGGGACACCCAGCAATCAGCCCCAGCATTTT.

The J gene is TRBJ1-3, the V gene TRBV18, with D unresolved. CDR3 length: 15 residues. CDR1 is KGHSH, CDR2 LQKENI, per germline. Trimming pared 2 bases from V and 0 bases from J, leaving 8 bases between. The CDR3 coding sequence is TGTGCCAGCTCACCAGCCATGAGCTCTGGAAACACCATATATTTT. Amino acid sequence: CASSPAMSSGNTIYF.

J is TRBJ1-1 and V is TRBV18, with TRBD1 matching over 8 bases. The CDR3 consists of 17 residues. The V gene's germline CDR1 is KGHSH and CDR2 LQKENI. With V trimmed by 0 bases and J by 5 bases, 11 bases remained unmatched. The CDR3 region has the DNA TGTGCCAGCTCACCACCTTCCGTCGGACAGGGAAAGACTGAAGCTTTCTTT. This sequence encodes CASSPPSVGQGKTEAFF.

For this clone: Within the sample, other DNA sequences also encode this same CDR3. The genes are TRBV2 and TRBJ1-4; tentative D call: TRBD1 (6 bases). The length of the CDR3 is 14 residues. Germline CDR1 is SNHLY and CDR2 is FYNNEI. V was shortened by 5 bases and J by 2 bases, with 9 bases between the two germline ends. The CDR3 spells CASSWGRTNEKLFF. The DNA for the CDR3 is TGTGCCAGCAGTTGGGGGCGGACTAATGAAAAACTGTTTTTT.

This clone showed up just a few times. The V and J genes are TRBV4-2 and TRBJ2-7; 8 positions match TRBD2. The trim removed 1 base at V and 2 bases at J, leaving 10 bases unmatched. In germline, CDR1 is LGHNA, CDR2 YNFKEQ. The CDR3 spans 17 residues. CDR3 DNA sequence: TGTGCCAGCAGCCAAGGAGTTGGCGGGGGGAATCCCTACGAGCAGTACTTC. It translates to CASSQGVGGGNPYEQYF.

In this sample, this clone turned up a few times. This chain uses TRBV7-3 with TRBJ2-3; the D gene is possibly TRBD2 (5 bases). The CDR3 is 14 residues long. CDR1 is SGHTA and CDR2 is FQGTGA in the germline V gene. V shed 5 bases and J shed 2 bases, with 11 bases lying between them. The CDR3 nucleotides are TGTGCCAGCAGCCTTGCCCGGGACACAGATACGCAGTATTTT. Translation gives CASSLARDTDTQYF.

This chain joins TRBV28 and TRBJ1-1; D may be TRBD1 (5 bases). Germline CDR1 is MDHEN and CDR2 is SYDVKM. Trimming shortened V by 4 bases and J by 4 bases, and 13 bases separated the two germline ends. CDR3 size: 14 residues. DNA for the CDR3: TGTGCCAGCAGTTCCCCACAGGTCGGCACTGAAGCTTTCTTT. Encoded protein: CASSSPQVGTEAFF.

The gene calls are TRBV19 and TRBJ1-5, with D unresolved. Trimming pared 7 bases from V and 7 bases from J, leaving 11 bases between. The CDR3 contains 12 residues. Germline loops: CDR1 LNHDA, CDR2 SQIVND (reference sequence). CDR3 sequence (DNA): TGTGCCAGTAACCAGCCCCCACAGCCCCAGCATTTT. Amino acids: CASNQPPQPQHF.

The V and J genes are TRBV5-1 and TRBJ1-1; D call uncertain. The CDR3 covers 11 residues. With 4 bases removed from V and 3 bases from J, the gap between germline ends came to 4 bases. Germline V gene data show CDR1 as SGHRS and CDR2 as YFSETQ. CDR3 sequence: CASSVDTEAFF. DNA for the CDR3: TGCGCCAGCAGCGTGGACACTGAAGCTTTCTTT.

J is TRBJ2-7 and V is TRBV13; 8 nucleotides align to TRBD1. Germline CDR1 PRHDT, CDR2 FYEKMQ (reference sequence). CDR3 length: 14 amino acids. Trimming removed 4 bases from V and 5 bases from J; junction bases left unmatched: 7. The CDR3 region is CASSSILTGDEQYF. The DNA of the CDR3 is TGTGCCAGCAGCTCCATCCTGACAGGGGACGAGCAGTACTTC. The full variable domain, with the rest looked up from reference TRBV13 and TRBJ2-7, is AAGVIQSPRHLIKEKRETATLKCYPIPRHDTVYWYQQGPGQDPQFLISFYEKMQSDKGSIPDRFSAQQFSDYHSELNMSSLELGDSALYFCASSSILTGDEQYFGPGTRLTVT.

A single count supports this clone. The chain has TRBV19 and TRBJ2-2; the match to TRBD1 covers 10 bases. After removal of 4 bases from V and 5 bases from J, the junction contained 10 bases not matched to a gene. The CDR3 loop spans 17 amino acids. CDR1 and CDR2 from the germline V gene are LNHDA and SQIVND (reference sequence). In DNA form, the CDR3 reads TGTGCCAGTAGTACACCGGGACAGGGGTTCGGTACCGGGGAGCTGTTTTTT. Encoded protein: CASSTPGQGFGTGELFF.

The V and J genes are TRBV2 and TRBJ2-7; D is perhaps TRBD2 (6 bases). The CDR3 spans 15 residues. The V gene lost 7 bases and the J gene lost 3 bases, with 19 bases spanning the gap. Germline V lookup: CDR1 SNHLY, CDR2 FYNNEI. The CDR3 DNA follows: TGTGCCAGCACCGCTCGGGACTCCCCTTACTACGAGCAGTACTTC. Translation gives CASTARDSPYYEQYF.

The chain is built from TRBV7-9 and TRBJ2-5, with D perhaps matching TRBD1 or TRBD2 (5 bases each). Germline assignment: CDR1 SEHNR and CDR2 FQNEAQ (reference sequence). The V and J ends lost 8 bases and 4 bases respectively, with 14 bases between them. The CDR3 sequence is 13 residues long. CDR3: CASFSAGTETQYF. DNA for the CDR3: TGTGCCAGCTTTAGCGCAGGGACAGAGACCCAGTACTTC.

The CDR3 sequence is CASSLVREWGEQFF. The CDR3 coding sequence is TGTGCCAGCAGCTTAGTCCGTGAGTGGGGTGAGCAGTTCTTC. The J gene is TRBJ2-1, the V gene TRBV7-8; unclear D gene. CDR1 is SGHVS and CDR2 is FQNEAQ in the germline V gene. CDR3 size: 14 residues. Trimming took 1 base from V and 9 from J, leaving 13 bases between them.

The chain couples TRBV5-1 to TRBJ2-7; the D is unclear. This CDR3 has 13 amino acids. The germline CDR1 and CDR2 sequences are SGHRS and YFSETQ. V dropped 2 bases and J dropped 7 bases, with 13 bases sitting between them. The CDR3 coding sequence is TGCGCCAGCAGCTTCGGGTCCTACCAGGAGCAGTACTTC. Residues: CASSFGSYQEQYF.

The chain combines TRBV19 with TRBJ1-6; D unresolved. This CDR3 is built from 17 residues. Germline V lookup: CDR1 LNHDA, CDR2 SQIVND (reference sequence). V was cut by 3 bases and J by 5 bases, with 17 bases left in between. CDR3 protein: CASSIILSRRDNSPLHF. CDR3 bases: TGTGCCAGTAGTATTATCCTCTCAAGACGGGATAATTCACCCCTCCACTTT.

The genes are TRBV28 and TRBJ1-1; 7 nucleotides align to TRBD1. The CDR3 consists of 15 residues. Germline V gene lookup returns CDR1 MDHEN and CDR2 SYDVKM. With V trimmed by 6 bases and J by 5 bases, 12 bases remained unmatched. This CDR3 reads CASSRPQGSGTEAFF. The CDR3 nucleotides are TGTGCCAGCAGCCGTCCACAGGGGTCCGGGACTGAAGCTTTCTTT.